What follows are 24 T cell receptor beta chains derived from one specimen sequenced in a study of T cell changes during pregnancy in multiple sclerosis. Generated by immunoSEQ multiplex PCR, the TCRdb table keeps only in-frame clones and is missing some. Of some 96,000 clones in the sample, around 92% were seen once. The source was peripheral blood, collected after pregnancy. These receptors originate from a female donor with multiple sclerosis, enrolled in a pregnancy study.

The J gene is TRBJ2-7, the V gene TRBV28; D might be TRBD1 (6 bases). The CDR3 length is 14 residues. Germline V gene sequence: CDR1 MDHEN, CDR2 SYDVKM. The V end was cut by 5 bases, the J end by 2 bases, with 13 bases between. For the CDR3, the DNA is TGTGCCAGCAGTGCCCCCGGACAGCCCTACGAGCAGTACTTC. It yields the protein CASSAPGQPYEQYF.

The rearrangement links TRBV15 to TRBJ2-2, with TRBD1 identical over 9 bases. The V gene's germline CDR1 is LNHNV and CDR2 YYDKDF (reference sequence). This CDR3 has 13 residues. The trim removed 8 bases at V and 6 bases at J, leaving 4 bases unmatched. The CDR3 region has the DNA TGTGCCACCGGGACAGGGAGATCCGGGGAGCTGTTTTTT. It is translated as CATGTGRSGELFF.

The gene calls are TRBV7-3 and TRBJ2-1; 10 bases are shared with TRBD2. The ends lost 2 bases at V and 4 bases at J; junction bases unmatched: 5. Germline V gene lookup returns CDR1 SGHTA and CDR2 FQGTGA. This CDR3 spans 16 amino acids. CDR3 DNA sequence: TGTGCCAGCAGCTTACAAACTAGCGGGGCTTACAATGAGCAGTTCTTC. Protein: CASSLQTSGAYNEQFF.

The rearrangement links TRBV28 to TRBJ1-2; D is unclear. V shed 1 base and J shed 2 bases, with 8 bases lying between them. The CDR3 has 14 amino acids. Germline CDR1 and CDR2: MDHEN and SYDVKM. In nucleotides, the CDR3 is TGTGCCAGCAGTTTATACAGCCCAAACTATGGCTACACCTTC. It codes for CASSLYSPNYGYTF.

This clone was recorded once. The CDR3, as DNA: TGTGCCAGCAGCTTAGGGGCGGGGGCAGGGACAGATACGCAGTATTTT. Protein: CASSLGAGAGTDTQYF. The chain is built from TRBV11-3 and TRBJ2-3; tentative D call: TRBD2 (7 bases). V dropped 1 base and J dropped 3 bases, with 14 bases sitting between them. CDR3 length equals 16 residues. Germline V gives CDR1 SGHNT, CDR2 YENEEA.

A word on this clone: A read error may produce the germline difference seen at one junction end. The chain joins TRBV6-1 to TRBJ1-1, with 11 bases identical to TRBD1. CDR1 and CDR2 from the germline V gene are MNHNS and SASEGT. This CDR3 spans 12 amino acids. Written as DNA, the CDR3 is TGTGCCAGCAGTCGGACAGGGGGCGGGGATGTCTTT. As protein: CASSRTGGGDVF.

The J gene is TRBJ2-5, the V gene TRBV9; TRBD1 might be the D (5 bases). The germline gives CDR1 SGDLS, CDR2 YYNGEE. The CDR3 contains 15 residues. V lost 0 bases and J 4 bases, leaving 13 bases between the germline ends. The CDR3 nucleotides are TGTGCCAGCAGCGTAGGGCAGGGTTGGGGAGAGACCCAGTACTTC. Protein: CASSVGQGWGETQYF.

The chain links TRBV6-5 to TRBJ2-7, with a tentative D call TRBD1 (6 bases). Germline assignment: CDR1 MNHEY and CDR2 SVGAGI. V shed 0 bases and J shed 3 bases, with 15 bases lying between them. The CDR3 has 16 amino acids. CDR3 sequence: CASSYSSGQRYYEQYF. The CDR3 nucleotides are TGTGCCAGCAGTTACTCGTCAGGACAGCGTTACTACGAGCAGTACTTC.

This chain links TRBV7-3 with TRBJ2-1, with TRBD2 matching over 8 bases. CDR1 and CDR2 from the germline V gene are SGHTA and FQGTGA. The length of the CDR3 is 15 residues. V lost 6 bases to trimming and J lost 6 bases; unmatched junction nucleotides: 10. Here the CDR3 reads CASRVTAGTSNEQFF. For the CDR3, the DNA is TGTGCCAGCAGAGTGACAGCCGGGACTAGCAATGAGCAGTTCTTC.

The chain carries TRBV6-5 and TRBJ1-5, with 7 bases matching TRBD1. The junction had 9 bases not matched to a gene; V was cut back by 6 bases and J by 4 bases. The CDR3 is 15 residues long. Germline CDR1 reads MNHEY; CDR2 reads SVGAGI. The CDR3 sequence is CASRRTGDLNQPQHF. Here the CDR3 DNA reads TGTGCCAGCAGACGTACAGGGGACCTGAATCAGCCCCAGCATTTT.

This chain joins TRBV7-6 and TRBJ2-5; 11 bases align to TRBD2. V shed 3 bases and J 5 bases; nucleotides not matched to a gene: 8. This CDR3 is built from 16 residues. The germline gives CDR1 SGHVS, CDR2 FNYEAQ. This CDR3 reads CASSFSSSGRTETQYF. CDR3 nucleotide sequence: TGTGCCAGCAGCTTTAGCTCTAGCGGGAGGACGGAGACCCAGTACTTC.

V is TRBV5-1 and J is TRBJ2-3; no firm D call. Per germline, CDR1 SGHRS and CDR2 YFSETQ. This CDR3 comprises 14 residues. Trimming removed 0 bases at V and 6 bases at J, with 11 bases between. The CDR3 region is CASSLAQVWDTQYF. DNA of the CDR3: TGCGCCAGCAGCTTGGCGCAGGTTTGGGATACGCAGTATTTT.

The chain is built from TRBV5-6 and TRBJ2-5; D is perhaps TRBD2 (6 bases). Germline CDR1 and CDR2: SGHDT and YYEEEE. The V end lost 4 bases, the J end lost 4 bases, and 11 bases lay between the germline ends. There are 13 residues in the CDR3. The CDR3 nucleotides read TGTGCCAGCAGCCGACGACTAGTAGAGACCCAGTACTTC. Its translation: CASSRRLVETQYF.

The DNA for the CDR3 is TGTGCCAGCAGCTTAGGAACAGGGAGGGGCAATGAGCAGTTCTTC. Translation gives CASSLGTGRGNEQFF. J is TRBJ2-1 and V is TRBV7-6; the D gene is possibly TRBD2 (7 bases). Between the trimmed V and J ends, which lost 1 base and 6 bases, there was a span of 13 bases. This CDR3 is 15 amino acids long. Germline CDR1 SGHVS, CDR2 FNYEAQ.

CDR3 coding DNA: TGCGCCAGCAGCCAAAACAGGGGCTACACCTTC. This gives the protein CASSQNRGYTF. The rearrangement links TRBV4-3 to TRBJ1-2, with a possible D match to TRBD1 (5 bases). Looked up from germline, CDR1 is LGHNA and CDR2 is YSLEER. The CDR3 runs to 11 residues. V lost 2 bases and J 8 bases, leaving 6 bases between the germline ends.

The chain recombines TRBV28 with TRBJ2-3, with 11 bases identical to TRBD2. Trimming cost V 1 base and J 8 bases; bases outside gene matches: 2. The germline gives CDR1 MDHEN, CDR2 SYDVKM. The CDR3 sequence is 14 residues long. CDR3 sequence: CASSLSLAGGTQYF. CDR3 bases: TGTGCCAGCAGTTTATCGCTAGCGGGAGGTACGCAGTATTTT.

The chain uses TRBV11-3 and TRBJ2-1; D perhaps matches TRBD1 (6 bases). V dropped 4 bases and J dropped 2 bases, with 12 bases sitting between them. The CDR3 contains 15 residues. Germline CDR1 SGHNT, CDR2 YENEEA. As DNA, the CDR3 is TGTGCCAGCAGCTCACAGGGTGCAGCCTACAATGAGCAGTTCTTC. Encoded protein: CASSSQGAAYNEQFF.

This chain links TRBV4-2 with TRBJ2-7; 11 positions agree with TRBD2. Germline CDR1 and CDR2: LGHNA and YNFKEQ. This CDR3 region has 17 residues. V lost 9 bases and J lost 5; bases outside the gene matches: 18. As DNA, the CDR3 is TGTGCCAGTTCACTAGCGGGAGATATGGTCGGGTCCCACGAGCAGTACTTC. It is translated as CASSLAGDMVGSHEQYF.

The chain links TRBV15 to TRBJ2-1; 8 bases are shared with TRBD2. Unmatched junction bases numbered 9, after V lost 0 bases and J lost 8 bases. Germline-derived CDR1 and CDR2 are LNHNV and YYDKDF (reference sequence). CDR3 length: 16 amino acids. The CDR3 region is CATSRDRGGGFDEQFF. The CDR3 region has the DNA TGTGCCACCAGCAGAGATCGGGGCGGGGGGTTCGATGAGCAGTTCTTC.

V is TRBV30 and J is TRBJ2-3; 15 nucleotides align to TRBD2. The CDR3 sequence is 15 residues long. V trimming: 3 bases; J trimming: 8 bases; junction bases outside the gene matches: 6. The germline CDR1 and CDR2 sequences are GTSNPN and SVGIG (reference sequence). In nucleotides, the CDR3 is TGTGCCTGGAGCGATGGACTAGCGGGGGGGGTTACGCAGTATTTT. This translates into CAWSDGLAGGVTQYF.

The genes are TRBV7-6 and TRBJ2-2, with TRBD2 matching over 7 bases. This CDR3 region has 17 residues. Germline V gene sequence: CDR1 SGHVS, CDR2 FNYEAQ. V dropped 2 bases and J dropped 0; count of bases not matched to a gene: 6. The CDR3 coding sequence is TGTGCCAGCAGCTTAACCGCTAGCGGAGCGAACACCGGGGAGCTGTTTTTT. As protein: CASSLTASGANTGELFF.

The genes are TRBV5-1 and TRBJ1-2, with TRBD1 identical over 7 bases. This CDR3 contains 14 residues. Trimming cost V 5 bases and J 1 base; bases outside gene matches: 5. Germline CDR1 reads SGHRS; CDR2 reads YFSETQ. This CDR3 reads CASSRDSHNYGYTF. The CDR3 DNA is TGCGCCAGCAGTAGGGACAGCCATAACTATGGCTACACCTTC.

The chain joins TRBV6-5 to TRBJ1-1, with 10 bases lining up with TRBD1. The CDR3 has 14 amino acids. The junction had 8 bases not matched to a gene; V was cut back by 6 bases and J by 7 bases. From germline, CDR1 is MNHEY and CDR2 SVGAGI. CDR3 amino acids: CASSLDRGGSEAFF. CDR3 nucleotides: TGTGCCAGCAGCCTGGACAGGGGGGGGAGTGAAGCTTTCTTT.

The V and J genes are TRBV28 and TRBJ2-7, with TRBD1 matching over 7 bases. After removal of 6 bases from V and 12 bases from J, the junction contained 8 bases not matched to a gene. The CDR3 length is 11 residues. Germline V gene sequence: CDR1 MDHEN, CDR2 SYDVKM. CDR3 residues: CASSTGADRYF. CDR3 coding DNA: TGTGCCAGCAGCACAGGGGCAGACCGGTACTTC.